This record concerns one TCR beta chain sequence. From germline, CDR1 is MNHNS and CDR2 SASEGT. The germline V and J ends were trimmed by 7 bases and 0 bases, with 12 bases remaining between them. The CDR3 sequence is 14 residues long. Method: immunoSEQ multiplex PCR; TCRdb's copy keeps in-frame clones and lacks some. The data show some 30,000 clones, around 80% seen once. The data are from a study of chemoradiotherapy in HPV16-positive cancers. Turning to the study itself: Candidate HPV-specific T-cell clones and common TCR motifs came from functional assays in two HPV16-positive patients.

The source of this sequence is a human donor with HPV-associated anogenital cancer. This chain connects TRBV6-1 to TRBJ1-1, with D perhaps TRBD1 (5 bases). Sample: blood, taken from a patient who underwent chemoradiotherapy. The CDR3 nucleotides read TGTGCCAGCAACCAACAGGAGATGAACACTGAAGCTTTCTTT. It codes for CASNQQEMNTEAFF.